One and the same sample provided the 12 T cell receptor beta chains below, sequenced in a study of PD-1 blockade in classical Hodgkin lymphoma. Each of the patients experienced relapse following autologous stem cell transplantation, and their brentuximab vedotin exposure differed. Profiling relied on immunoSEQ multiplex PCR, and the TCRdb table lists in-frame clones only, not all of them. The data hold about 11,000 clones, with 76% observed a single time. The material was peripheral blood mononuclear cells (PBMCs), obtained at baseline. The source of these receptors is a human donor with classical Hodgkin lymphoma.

Only one count was recorded for this clone. V and J are TRBV11-2 and TRBJ2-7; 11 nucleotides align to TRBD2. CDR1 and CDR2 (germline): SGHAT, FQNNGV. The V gene end was trimmed by 2 bases and the J gene end by 7 bases; junction bases not matched to a gene: 10. This CDR3 has 16 amino acids. The CDR3: CASSLSISGRAWEQYF. The DNA for the CDR3 is TGTGCCAGCAGCTTAAGTATTAGCGGGAGGGCTTGGGAGCAGTACTTC.

This chain links TRBV19 with TRBJ2-7, with D unresolved. The ends were cut back, 5 bases at V and 4 bases at J, with 12 bases in the middle. CDR1 LNHDA and CDR2 SQIVND come from the germline V gene (reference sequence). This CDR3 has 13 amino acids. The CDR3 region is CASSFTLSYEQYF. Written as DNA, the CDR3 is TGTGCCAGTAGTTTTACCCTGAGTTACGAGCAGTACTTC.

This clone appeared a single time. This chain uses TRBV10-2 with TRBJ2-2; 8 nucleotides match TRBD1. Germline CDR1 WSHSY, CDR2 SAAADI. This CDR3 has 16 residues. Trimming cost V 3 bases and J 2 bases; bases outside gene matches: 5. In DNA, the CDR3 is TGCGCCAGCAGTGACCGACAGGGGCTTAACACCGGGGAGCTGTTTTTT. Translation: CASSDRQGLNTGELFF.

J is TRBJ2-1 and V is TRBV7-9; possibly TRBD1 or TRBD2 for D (5 bases each). The CDR3 runs 12 residues. V lost 2 bases and J 10 bases, leaving 9 bases between the germline ends. CDR1 SEHNR and CDR2 FQNEAQ come from the germline V gene (reference sequence). The CDR3 DNA reads TGTGCCAGCAGCTTATTTTGGGGGGAGCAGTTCTTC. Its translation: CASSLFWGEQFF.

This clone was seen once. V usage is TRBV15 and J usage is TRBJ1-5; D not resolved. The germline V gene encodes CDR1 LNHNV and CDR2 YYDKDF (reference sequence). Trimming left V 5 bases short and J 6 bases short, with 11 bases between. The CDR3 totals 13 residues. The CDR3 loop reads CATSDRTSQPQHF. Written as DNA, the CDR3 is TGTGCCACCAGCGATAGGACGTCTCAGCCCCAGCATTTT.

This rearrangement joins TRBV10-1 to TRBJ2-7, with 13 bases aligning to TRBD2. The germline V gene encodes CDR1 WNHNN and CDR2 SYGVQD (reference sequence). The V gene end was trimmed by 4 bases and the J gene end by 11 bases; junction bases not matched to a gene: 5. The CDR3 is made up of 13 amino acids. This chain's CDR3 is CASSVLAGGYEYF. The DNA for the CDR3 is TGCGCCAGCAGTGTACTAGCGGGAGGGTACGAGTACTTC.

The rearrangement links TRBV5-1 to TRBJ1-1, with 8 bases identical to TRBD1. V lost 4 bases to trimming and J lost 5 bases; unmatched junction nucleotides: 10. Germline V gene sequence: CDR1 SGHRS, CDR2 YFSETQ. The CDR3 contains 15 residues. This CDR3 is CASSISGQGGTEAFF. The CDR3 DNA is TGCGCCAGCAGCATCTCAGGACAGGGTGGGACTGAAGCTTTCTTT.

J is TRBJ1-6 and V is TRBV7-8; 7 bases align to TRBD1. The V gene's germline CDR1 is SGHVS and CDR2 FQNEAQ. The CDR3 runs 14 residues. Unmatched junction bases numbered 2, after V lost 4 bases and J lost 5 bases. CDR3 nucleotide sequence: TGTGCCAGCAGCTCGGGACAGCATAATTCACCCCTCCACTTT. Protein product: CASSSGQHNSPLHF. Together with reference TRBV7-8 and TRBJ1-6, the CDR3 gives the full variable domain: GAGVSQSPRYKVAKRGQDVALRCDPISGHVSLFWYQQALGQGPEFLTYFQNEAQLDKSGLPSDRFFAERPEGSVSTLKIQRTQQEDSAVYLCASSSGQHNSPLHFGNGTRLTVT.

The chain combines TRBV19 with TRBJ2-3; 8 bases agree with TRBD1. CDR1 and CDR2 (germline): LNHDA, SQIVND (reference sequence). V trimming: 4 bases; J trimming: 5 bases; junction bases outside the gene matches: 14. The CDR3 spans 17 residues. CDR3 residues: CASSTSGWAGGRDTQYF. CDR3 DNA: TGTGCCAGTAGTACCTCGGGGTGGGCAGGGGGCAGAGATACGCAGTATTTT.

The chain recombines TRBV5-1 with TRBJ2-6; TRBD2 matches at 8 bases. The CDR3 is 21 residues long. Germline V lookup: CDR1 SGHRS, CDR2 YFSETQ. Losses at the gene ends were 0 bases for V and 2 bases for J; bases not matched to a gene: 16. As DNA, the CDR3 is TGCGCCAGCAGCTTGGTCTTCGATCCCCAAACGCGGGGGGCTGGGGCCAACGTCCTGACTTTC. It is translated as CASSLVFDPQTRGAGANVLTF.

This chain links TRBV6-1 with TRBJ1-1, with unresolved D. CDR3 size: 16 residues. V was clipped by 0 bases and J by 3 bases, with 14 bases between them. Germline CDR1 MNHNS, CDR2 SASEGT. CDR3 protein: CASSEALPTWDTEAFF. The CDR3 bases are TGTGCCAGCAGTGAAGCCCTCCCGACATGGGACACTGAAGCTTTCTTT.

This chain connects TRBV6-5 to TRBJ2-3; perhaps TRBD2 as D (6 bases). V was shortened by 3 bases and J by 0 bases, with 10 bases between the two germline ends. This CDR3 is 15 amino acids long. Per the germline V gene, CDR1 is MNHEY and CDR2 is SVGAGI. CDR3 sequence: CASSYRGISTDTQYF. The CDR3 DNA reads TGTGCCAGCAGTTATCGCGGGATAAGCACAGATACGCAGTATTTT.